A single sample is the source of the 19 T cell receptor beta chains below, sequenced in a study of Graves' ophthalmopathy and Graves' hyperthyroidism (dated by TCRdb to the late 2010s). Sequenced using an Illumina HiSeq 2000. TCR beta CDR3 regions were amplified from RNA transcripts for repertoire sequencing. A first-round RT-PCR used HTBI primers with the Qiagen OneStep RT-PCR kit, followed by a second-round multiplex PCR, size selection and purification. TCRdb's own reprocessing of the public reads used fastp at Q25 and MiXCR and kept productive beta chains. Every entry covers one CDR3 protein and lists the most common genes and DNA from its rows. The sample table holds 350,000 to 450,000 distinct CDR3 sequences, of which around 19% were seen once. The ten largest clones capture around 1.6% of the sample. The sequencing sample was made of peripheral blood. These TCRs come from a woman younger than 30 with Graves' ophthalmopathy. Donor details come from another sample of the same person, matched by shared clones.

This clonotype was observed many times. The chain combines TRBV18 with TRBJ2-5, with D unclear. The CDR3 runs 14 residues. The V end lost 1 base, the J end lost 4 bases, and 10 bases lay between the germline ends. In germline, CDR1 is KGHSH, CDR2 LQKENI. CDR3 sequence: CASSPQGRGETQYF. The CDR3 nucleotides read TGTGCCAGCTCACCACAGGGTCGCGGAGAGACCCAGTACTTC.

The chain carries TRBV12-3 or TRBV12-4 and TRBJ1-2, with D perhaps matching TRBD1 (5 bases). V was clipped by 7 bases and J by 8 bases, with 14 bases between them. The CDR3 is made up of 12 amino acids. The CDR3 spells CASKVWGDGYTF. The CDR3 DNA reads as TGTGCCAGCAAGGTGTGGGGGGACGGCTACACCTTC.

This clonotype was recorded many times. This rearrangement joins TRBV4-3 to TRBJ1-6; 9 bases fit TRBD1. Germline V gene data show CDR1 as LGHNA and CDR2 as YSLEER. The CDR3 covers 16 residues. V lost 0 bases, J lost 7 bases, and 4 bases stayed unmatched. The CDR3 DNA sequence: TGCGCCAGCAGCCAAGATACTGGGACAGGGAATTCACCCCTCCACTTT. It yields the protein CASSQDTGTGNSPLHF.

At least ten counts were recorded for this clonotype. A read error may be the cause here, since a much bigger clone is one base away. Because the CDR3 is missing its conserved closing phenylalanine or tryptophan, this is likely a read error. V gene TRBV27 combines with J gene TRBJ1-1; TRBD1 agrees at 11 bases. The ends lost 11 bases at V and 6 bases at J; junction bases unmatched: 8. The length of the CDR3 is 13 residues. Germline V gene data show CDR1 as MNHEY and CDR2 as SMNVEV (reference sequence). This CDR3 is CASRGQGEAEAFV. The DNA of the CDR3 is TGTGCCTCTAGGGGACAGGGGGAGGCTGAAGCTTTCGTT.

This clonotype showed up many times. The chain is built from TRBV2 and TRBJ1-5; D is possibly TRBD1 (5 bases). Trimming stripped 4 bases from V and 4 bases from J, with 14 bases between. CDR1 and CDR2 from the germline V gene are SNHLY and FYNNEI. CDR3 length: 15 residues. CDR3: CASSVGVMRNQPQHF. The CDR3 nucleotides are TGTGCCAGCAGTGTAGGGGTGATGAGAAATCAGCCCCAGCATTTT.

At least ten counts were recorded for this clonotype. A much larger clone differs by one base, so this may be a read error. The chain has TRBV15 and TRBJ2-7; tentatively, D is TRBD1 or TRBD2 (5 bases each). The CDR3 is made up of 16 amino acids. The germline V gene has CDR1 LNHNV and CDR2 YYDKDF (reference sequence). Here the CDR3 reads CATSRERDGRRYGQYF. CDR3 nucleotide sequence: TGTGCCACCAGCAGAGAAAGGGACGGACGACGCTACGGGCAGTACTTC.

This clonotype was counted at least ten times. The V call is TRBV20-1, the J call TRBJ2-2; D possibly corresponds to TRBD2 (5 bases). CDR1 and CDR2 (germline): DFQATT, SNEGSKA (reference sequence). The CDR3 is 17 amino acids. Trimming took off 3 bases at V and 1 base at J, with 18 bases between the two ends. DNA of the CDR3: TGCAGTGCTAGGGGTGGGGTCGGCGGGCGGAACACCGGGGAGCTGTTTTTT. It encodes CSARGGVGGRNTGELFF.

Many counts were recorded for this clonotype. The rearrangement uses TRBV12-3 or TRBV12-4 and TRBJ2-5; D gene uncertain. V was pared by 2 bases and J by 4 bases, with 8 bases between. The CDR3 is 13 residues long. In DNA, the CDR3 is TGTGCCAGCAGTTTAATTGGTCGAGAGACCCAGTACTTC. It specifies CASSLIGRETQYF.

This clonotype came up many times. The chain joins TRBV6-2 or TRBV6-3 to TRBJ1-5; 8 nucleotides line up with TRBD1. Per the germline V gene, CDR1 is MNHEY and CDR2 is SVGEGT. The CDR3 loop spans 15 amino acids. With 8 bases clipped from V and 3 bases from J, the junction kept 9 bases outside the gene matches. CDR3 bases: TGTGCCAGCGGAACACCGGGACAGGTCAATCAGCCCCAGCATTTT. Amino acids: CASGTPGQVNQPQHF.

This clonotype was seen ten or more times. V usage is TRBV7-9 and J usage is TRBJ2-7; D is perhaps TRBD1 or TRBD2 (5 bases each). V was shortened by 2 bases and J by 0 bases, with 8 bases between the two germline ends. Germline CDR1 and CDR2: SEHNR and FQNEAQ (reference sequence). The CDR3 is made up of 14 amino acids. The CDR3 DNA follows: TGTGCCAGCAGCTTATTGGGGGTCTCCTACGAGCAGTACTTC. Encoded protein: CASSLLGVSYEQYF.

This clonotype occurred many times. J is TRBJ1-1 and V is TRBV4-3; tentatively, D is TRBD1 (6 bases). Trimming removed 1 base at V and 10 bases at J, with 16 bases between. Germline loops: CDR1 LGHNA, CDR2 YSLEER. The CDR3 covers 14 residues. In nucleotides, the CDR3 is TGCGCCAGCAGCCAAGGGCCCGGGGAGGGGGGAGCTTTCTTT. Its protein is CASSQGPGEGGAFF.

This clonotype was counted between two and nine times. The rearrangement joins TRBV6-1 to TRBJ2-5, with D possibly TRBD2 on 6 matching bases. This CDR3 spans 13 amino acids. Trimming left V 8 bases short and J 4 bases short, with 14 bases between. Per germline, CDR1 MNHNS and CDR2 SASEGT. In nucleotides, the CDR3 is TGTGCCAGCGGGGCGGGGCCCAGAGAGACCCAGTACTTC. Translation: CASGAGPRETQYF.

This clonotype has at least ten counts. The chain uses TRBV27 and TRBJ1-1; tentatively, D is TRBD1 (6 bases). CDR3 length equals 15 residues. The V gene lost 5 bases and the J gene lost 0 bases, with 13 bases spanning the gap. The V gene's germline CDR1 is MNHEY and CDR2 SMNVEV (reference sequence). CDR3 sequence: CASSPQGPMNTEAFF. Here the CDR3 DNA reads TGTGCCAGCAGTCCACAGGGCCCTATGAACACTGAAGCTTTCTTT.

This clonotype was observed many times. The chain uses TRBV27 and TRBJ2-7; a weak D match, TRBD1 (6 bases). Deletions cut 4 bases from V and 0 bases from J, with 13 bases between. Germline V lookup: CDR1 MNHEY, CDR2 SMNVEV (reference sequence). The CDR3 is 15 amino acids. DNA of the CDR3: TGTGCCAGCAGTTCCCTCCAGGGGAGCTCCTACGAGCAGTACTTC. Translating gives CASSSLQGSSYEQYF.

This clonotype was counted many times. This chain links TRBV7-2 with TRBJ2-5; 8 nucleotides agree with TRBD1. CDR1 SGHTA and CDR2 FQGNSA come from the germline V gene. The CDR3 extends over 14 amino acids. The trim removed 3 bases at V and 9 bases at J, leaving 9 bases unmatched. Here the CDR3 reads CASSFDRDRRAQYF. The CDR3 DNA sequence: TGTGCCAGCAGCTTCGACCGGGACAGGAGAGCCCAGTACTTC.

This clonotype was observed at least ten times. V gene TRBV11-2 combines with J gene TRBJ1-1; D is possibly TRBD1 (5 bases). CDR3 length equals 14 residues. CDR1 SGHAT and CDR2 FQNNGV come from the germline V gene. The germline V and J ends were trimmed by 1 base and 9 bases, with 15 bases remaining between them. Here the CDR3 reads CASSLGGALGQAFF. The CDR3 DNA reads TGTGCCAGCAGCTTAGGAGGGGCCCTTGGTCAAGCTTTCTTT. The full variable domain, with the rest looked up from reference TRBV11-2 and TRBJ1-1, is EAGVAQSPRYKIIEKRQSVAFWCNPISGHATLYWYQQILGQGPKLLIQFQNNGVVDDSQLPKDRFSAERLKGVDSTLKIQPAKLEDSAVYLCASSLGGALGQAFFGQGTRLTVV.

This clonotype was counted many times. The CDR3 sequence is CASSSPRSGRQKTQYF. The CDR3 DNA is TGTGCCAGCAGTTCCCCCCGAAGCGGGAGGCAAAAGACCCAGTACTTC. The chain couples TRBV28 to TRBJ2-5, with 9 nucleotides matching TRBD2. CDR3 length: 16 amino acids. V lost 4 bases and J lost 6; bases outside the gene matches: 12. The germline gives CDR1 MDHEN, CDR2 SYDVKM.

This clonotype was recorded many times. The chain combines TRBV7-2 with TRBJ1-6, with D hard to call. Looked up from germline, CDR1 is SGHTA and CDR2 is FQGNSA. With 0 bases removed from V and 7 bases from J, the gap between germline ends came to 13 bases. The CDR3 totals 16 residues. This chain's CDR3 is CASSLATPRLNSPLHF. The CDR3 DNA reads TGTGCCAGCAGCTTAGCTACACCTCGTTTGAATTCACCCCTCCACTTT. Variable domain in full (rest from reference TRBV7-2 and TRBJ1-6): GAGVSQSPSNKVTEKGKDVELRCDPISGHTALYWYRQSLGQGLEFLIYFQGNSAPDKSGLPSDRFSAERTGGSVSTLTIQRTQQEDSAVYLCASSLATPRLNSPLHFGNGTRLTVT.

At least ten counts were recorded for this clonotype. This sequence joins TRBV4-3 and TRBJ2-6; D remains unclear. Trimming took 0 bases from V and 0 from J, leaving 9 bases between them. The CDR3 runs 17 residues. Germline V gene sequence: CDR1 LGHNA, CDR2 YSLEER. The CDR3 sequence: CASSQDGKSSGANVLTF. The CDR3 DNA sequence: TGCGCCAGCAGCCAAGATGGGAAGAGCTCTGGGGCCAACGTCCTGACTTTC.